This T cell receptor beta chain is drawn from a study of cytomegalovirus exposure and HLA in healthy donors (dated by TCRdb to between 2016 and 2019). Notes on the research overall: According to an earlier analysis of a few hundred of the donors, about 179 million T cells yielded 117 million unique TCR beta sequences and 276 Gb of sequence data. Approximately 300 gigabases of sequencing data and around 85 million unique TCR sequences made up an early release that covered approximately 620 HLA-typed donors. Among the roughly 430 genotyped donors, more than 70% belonged to the genetic ancestry cluster associated with self-reported Caucasian donors. The study aimed to test whether signatures of past pathogen exposure could be identified by cataloging public T cell receptors. Using immunosequencing, the study profiled T cell repertoires from around 670 subjects and related those repertoires to cytomegalovirus serostatus. Along with the approximately 700-subject first cohort, a separate validation cohort of around 110 different subjects was used. High-throughput TCR immunosequencing, statistical association of individual TCRs with disease status, and machine learning were combined to predict cytomegalovirus infection status. To study patterns of TCR occurrence, a later analysis re-analyzed previously published TCR beta repertoires from 700 or so donors and added high-resolution HLA genotyping. The later analysis used no new phenotypic data to find candidate immune exposures, relying instead on TCR beta sequences and their occurrence across donors. An earlier analysis of approximately 500 of the donors applied high-throughput TCR beta sequencing to assess whether each TCR beta V gene segment acted as functional or pseudogenic. Alongside the repertoire data, information on donor age, sex, ethnicity and CMV serostatus was compiled. In a later genetic analysis, genome-wide SNP genotypes for about three fifths of the roughly 670 donors were used, and that subset was treated as a discovery cohort. Every repertoire in the discovery cohort had been generated on one and the same sequencing platform. Both class I and class II loci were covered by HLA typing, at four-digit resolution. The number of donors typed differed by locus, with 629-630 for A, B, C, DRB1 and DQB1, 522 for DQA1, about 610 for DPA1, and about 450 for DPB1. Because of strong linkage in the cohort, roughly five DR-DQ haplotypes were treated as single units for association and clustering. Among about 400 genotyped donors of the cohort, an average of roughly 230,000 unique TCR beta nucleotide sequences was sequenced per donor, of which about 19% were non-productive. Broad study findings and their caveats: A later genetic analysis reported fewer N-insertions in productive TCRs among donors in an Asian-associated ancestry cluster than the roughly 700-donor mean. While some public TCRs were present in many individuals, most TCR sequences turned up only very rarely across donors. When HLA alleles, especially DR and DQ, strongly co-occurred, attributing TCR associations to individual alleles was difficult. In a later analysis, the rate of TCR association differed among HLA loci, with DRB1 alleles having the most associated TCRs and HLA-C alleles having the fewest. A later analysis associated some 17,000 TCR beta sequences with specific HLA alleles at a false discovery rate of 0.05. The 87-base-pair reads could not distinguish some IMGT-functional V segments, including TRBV6-2 and TRBV6-3, so those segments were excluded. According to a later analysis, most CMV-associated TCR beta chains appeared to be HLA-restricted, and the HLA associations seemed to be driven largely by CMV exposure. In the study, 150 to 200 TCR beta chains were listed as associated with cytomegalovirus. Several of the top co-occurrence clusters appeared to be linked to parvovirus B19, influenza, CMV and Epstein-Barr virus, according to a later analysis. Correlated functional status among segregating V segments might be attributable to linkage disequilibrium, but an unknown experimental factor could not be ruled out. Because some donors lacked HLA typing at each locus, the association tests relied only on the typed subset. Because counts were too low, roughly 17 rarely observed V segments, including chromosome 9 orphons, were left out of the earlier analysis of several hundred of the donors. For the cohort, immune exposure information was limited to CMV serostatus. The classifier was reported to diagnose cytomegalovirus status with high specificity and sensitivity in both the original cohort and the validation cohort. The authors suggested that the approach could potentially be extended to other disease states and immunological phenotypes. In an earlier analysis of fewer than 700 of the donors, most TCR beta V segments appeared in productive rearrangements about 87% or about 30% of the time, broadly matching IMGT annotations. In vitro tests confirmed that a few of the cytomegalovirus-associated TCR beta chains recognize cytomegalovirus antigens. A cluster of highly shared sequence variants was judged likely to represent a technical artifact of the sequencing pipeline. The presence/absence analyses assumed that sequencing depth was roughly uniform across donors, and that assumption may not be true. In a later analysis, HLA-associated TCR beta chains were found to be more clonally expanded and to have lower generation probabilities than equally common non-associated chains. In this cohort, only TCR beta chains were sequenced, and detectable features were limited by the absence of alpha or paired-chain data. An association between a missense DCLRE1C variant and V-gene and J-gene trimming of TCR beta chains was found in a later genetic analysis and replicated in an independent cohort. A further reported finding was that TCR beta sequences accurately predicted the HLA-A and HLA-B alleles for most subjects in the first cohort.

The cohort comprised approximately 700 healthy bone marrow donors. At the time of sampling, every cohort member was nominally healthy, though immune exposures that went unrecorded were likely present. The donor was CMV seronegative and belonged to the group of 352 seronegative cohort members. A peripheral blood sample was collected from each donor, and TCR beta sequencing was performed on peripheral blood mononuclear cells. Genomic DNA was extracted from the blood cell samples with the Qiagen DNeasy Blood Extraction Kit. Library construction relied on the immunoSEQ multiplex PCR assay. The multiplex PCR relied on a mix of 60 forward primers for TCR Vbeta segments and 13 reverse primers for TCR Jbeta segments. The CDR3 region of rearranged TCR beta genes was amplified from genomic DNA by a multiplex PCR assay. The amplified TCR beta libraries were sequenced on the Illumina HiSeq System as 87-base-pair reads. The authors' pipeline ran thus. In a later analysis, about 80 million unique TCR beta chains were counted across the 650 to 700 repertoires, and roughly 11 million of these chains were shared by at least two donors. Raw reads were error-corrected and collapsed into unique sequences with a nearest-neighbor algorithm that merged closely related sequences to remove PCR and sequencing errors. CDR3 sequences were aligned to IMGT reference sequences to assign V, D and J gene segments. Each retained sequence needed at least a six-nucleotide match to both a V gene segment and a J gene segment. A rearrangement was called productive if the CDR3 had no stop codons and remained in frame with V and J, and every other rearrangement was called non-productive. CDR3 was defined by IMGT convention, running from the second conserved V-encoded cysteine to the conserved J-encoded phenylalanine. The earlier analysis of about 640 of the donors excluded any sequence lacking an unambiguous match to a single V gene segment. In an earlier analysis of almost 600 of the donors, a V segment was called functional when productive rearrangements were above 56.7%, and segregating when the standard deviation between donors exceeded 5%. A statistical classification framework was built to diagnose cytomegalovirus status from the catalog of TCR beta chain sequences. A later analysis assigned V and J genes by comparing TCR nucleotide sequences with IMGT/GENE-DB human TR gene sequences. The TCRdist pipeline was used in a later analysis to assign CDR3 sequences and most-parsimonious VDJ recombination scenarios. In a later analysis, every TCR beta chain was defined by the combination of its CDR3 amino acid sequence and its V-gene family, and reads without a unique V-gene family were dropped. A later analysis removed 500 to 650 highly shared, low-generation-probability nucleotide sequences to deal with suspected cross-contamination and a sequencing artifact. In a later analysis, a clonal expansion index for each public chain was calculated from normalized within-repertoire ranks of inferred template counts. A later analysis computed generation probabilities with a VDJ recombination model fitted to out-of-frame rearrangements, and checked the results against IGoR. Hypergeometric tests were used in a later analysis to score TCR-TCR, TCR-HLA and TCR-CMV co-occurrence, with a repertoire-size bias correction applied to the TCR pairs. To estimate false discovery rates, a later analysis permuted the HLA or CMV assignments 20 times. In a later analysis, co-occurring TCRs were grouped with DBSCAN, and TCRdist sequence similarity was added when clustering was performed within HLA-allele-positive subsets. Repertoires with fewer than 30,000 or more than 120,000 public chains, plus five repertoires with anomalous nucleotide sharing, were excluded from co-occurrence clustering. The table comes from immuneACCESS by way of TCRdb, which keeps in-frame sequences with V and J called. Part of the clones is missing from these tables; in studies checked, under half for an unresolved V gene and the rest for unknown reasons. V, J and clone size derive from that table, while D and trimming were established from the DNA sequence. A total of about 77,000 clones appear in this sample, 75% to 80% of them only once. The ten largest clones add up to around 3% of the sample.

CDR1 SGHTA and CDR2 FQGTGA are derived from the germline V gene. V ends up 6 bases short and J 4 bases short, with an unmatched junction base count of 6. The CDR3 runs 13 residues from the cysteine to the phenylalanine. Left in the record is the CDR3 DNA by itself, 39 bases read in frame from the first base. This clone was recorded once. Its specific antigen is unknown. No much larger clone is present one base from it, and per-base qualities are unavailable. The rearranged chain carries TRBV7-3 and TRBJ2-7; the junction holds 7 bases that match TRBD1. The TCR was taken from a man aged 35-49 years in good health and CMV-seronegative. Sequences were obtained from PBMCs. Here is the DNA: TGTGCCAGCAGTACAGGGGCAGGTTACGAGCAGTACTTC. Translated, it gives CASSTGAGYEQYF.